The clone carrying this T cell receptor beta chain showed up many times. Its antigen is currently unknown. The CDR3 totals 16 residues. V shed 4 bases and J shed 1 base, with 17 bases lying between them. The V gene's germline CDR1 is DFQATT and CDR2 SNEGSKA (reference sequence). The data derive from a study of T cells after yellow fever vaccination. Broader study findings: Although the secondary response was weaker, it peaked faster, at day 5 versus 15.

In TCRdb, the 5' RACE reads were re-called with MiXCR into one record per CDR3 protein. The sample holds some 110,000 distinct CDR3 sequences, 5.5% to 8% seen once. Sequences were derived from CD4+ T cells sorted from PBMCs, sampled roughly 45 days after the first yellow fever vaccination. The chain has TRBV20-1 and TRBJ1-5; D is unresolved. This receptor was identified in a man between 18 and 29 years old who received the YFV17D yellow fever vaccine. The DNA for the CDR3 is TGCAGTGCTATCGACGGGCCCATAGCGAGCAATCAGCCCCAGCATTTT. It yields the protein CSAIDGPIASNQPQHF.